This T cell receptor (beta chain) was identified in a study of Ad26.COV2.S vaccination and SARS-CoV-2 variants. Treatment given: about 20 received Ad26.COV2.S at low or high dose, single or two shots; about five received placebo; per-sample allocation not given. All samples were drawn on day 63, counting from the first vaccine or placebo injection. This Boston cohort included adults aged 18-55 years. Sequencing was performed with immunoSEQ multiplex PCR; in TCRdb, only in-frame clones are kept and a portion is missing. The sample contains around 300,000 clones, 88% of which appear only once. Study results and caveats: The TCR breadth and depth analyses may have understated or missed part of the total T cell responses. Spike-specific responses of CD8+ and CD4+ T cells were reported to display substantial breadth after vaccination.

CDR1 is SNHLY and CDR2 is FYNNEI in the germline V gene. V lost 4 bases, J lost 5 bases, and 12 bases stayed unmatched. This CDR3 region has 16 residues. Worth noting for this clone: Its cognate antigen is unknown.

The V call is TRBV2, the J call TRBJ2-5; 8 positions agree with TRBD2. The TCR sequence derives from a person aged 18-65 years who received the Ad26.COV2.S COVID-19 vaccine or a placebo. The source material was peripheral blood, sampled in a trial of Ad26.COV2.S vaccine versus placebo. The CDR3 protein is CASSALRGRKEETQYF. The CDR3 region has the DNA TGTGCCAGCAGTGCCCTCCGCGGGAGGAAAGAGGAGACCCAGTACTTC.